The sequence of this T cell receptor (beta chain) was determined in a study of identifying expanded T cells in peripheral blood. Study-wide points: Approximately 1.2 clones differed between technical replicates, versus about 15 and 19 over time. Roughly two-week clone count variance significantly increased as total template count grew.

The data were produced by immunoSEQ multiplex PCR, yet TCRdb's version contains in-frame clones alone and is incomplete. Of 95,000 to 100,000 clones listed, approximately 90% are singletons. This CDR3 region has 15 residues. The V and J ends lost 4 bases and 5 bases, in that order; junction bases with no gene match: 8. Germline V gene data show CDR1 as SGDLS and CDR2 as YYNGEE. Collection occurred without any documented infections or immune events in donors. Notes on this clone: Its antigen is not identified.

This receptor was obtained from a person aged 18 to 70 in good health. The sample taken for sequencing was blood. The V call is TRBV9, the J call TRBJ1-4; TRBD1 matches 7 bases. The chain's CDR3 is CASSPGGTVNEKLFF. CDR3 DNA: TGTGCCAGCAGCCCAGGGGGGACAGTAAATGAAAAACTGTTTTTT.